A single sample is the source of the 12 T cell receptor beta chains below, sequenced in a study of blood T cell repertoires in COVID-19. Profiled with immunoSEQ multiplex PCR; TCRdb holds only in-frame clones, not every one. The sample comprises roughly 100,000 clones, around 87% of which are singletons, and roughly 10% rests with the top ten. Sequenced input: peripheral blood. Receptors originate from a woman in her thirties with acute or convalescent COVID-19.

The sample holds a few counts of this clone. The chain joins TRBV6-5 to TRBJ2-3; the match to TRBD2 covers 10 bases. Looked up from germline, CDR1 is MNHEY and CDR2 is SVGAGI. The CDR3 is 14 residues long. V trimming: 8 bases; J trimming: 5 bases; junction bases outside the gene matches: 7. The CDR3 DNA is TGTGCCAGCCGGCTAGCGGGGGTTGGAGATACGCAGTATTTT. It specifies CASRLAGVGDTQYF.

In its sample, this clone was seen once. This sequence joins TRBV25-1 and TRBJ1-5, with D perhaps matching TRBD1 (6 bases). CDR1 and CDR2 (germline): MGHDK, SYGVNS. CDR3 size: 14 residues. The ends were cut back, 6 bases at V and 3 bases at J, with 12 bases in the middle. CDR3 in DNA: TGTGCCAGCAGCCTCAGGGGAGTCAATCAGCCCCAGCATTTT. Translated, it gives CASSLRGVNQPQHF. Full variable domain (outside the CDR3, taken from reference TRBV25-1 and TRBJ1-5): EADIYQTPRYLVIGTGKKITLECSQTMGHDKMYWYQQDPGMELHLIHYSYGVNSTEKGDLSSESTVSRIRTEHFPLTLESARPSHTSQYLCASSLRGVNQPQHFGDGTRLSIL.

Only a few counts were recorded for this clone. The DNA of the CDR3 is TGTGCCACCAGTGTTGGGCGGGACTCTGGCGAGCAGTACTTC. Encoded protein: CATSVGRDSGEQYF. This rearrangement joins TRBV24-1 to TRBJ2-7; maybe TRBD2 (6 bases). Germline CDR1 is KGHDR and CDR2 is SFDVKD. The CDR3 contains 14 residues. V was cut by 5 bases and J by 6 bases, with 16 bases left in between.

The chain uses TRBV27 and TRBJ1-5; D is unresolved. V gave up 9 bases and J gave up 7 bases, with 16 bases separating them. The CDR3 contains 13 residues. The germline gives CDR1 MNHEY, CDR2 SMNVEV (reference sequence). The CDR3 here is CASQAKYGQPQHF. The CDR3 DNA sequence: TGTGCCAGTCAGGCGAAATATGGGCAGCCCCAGCATTTT.

The chain combines TRBV2 with TRBJ2-2; 7 positions agree with TRBD2. The trim removed 6 bases at V and 5 bases at J, leaving 9 bases unmatched. Germline-derived CDR1 and CDR2 are SNHLY and FYNNEI. This CDR3 has 15 residues. The CDR3 DNA reads TGTGCCAGCAGAGAAACTAGCGTACGGACCGGGGAGCTGTTTTTT. Translated, it gives CASRETSVRTGELFF. Variable domain in full (rest from reference TRBV2 and TRBJ2-2): EPEVTQTPSHQVTQMGQEVILRCVPISNHLYFYWYRQILGQKVEFLVSFYNNEISEKSEIFDDQFSVERPDGSNFTLKIRSTKLEDSAMYFCASRETSVRTGELFFGEGSRLTVL.

The chain is built from TRBV27 and TRBJ1-5; 11 positions match TRBD1. The length of the CDR3 is 15 residues. The germline V gene has CDR1 MNHEY and CDR2 SMNVEV (reference sequence). Losses at the gene ends were 8 bases for V and 6 bases for J; bases not matched to a gene: 9. CDR3 DNA: TGTGCCAGCTCCCCCGGGACAGGGGGAAGTCAGCCCCAGCATTTT. Its protein product is CASSPGTGGSQPQHF.

The CDR3 spells CASSGGLSTDTQYF. CDR3 nucleotides: TGTGCCAGCAGCGGGGGGCTTAGCACAGATACGCAGTATTTT. The chain uses TRBV2 and TRBJ2-3; a weak D match, TRBD2 (7 bases). V gave up 6 bases and J gave up 0 bases, with 10 bases separating them. The CDR3 is 14 residues long. Looked up from germline, CDR1 is SNHLY and CDR2 is FYNNEI. Combining the CDR3 with reference TRBV2 and TRBJ2-3 gives the whole variable domain EPEVTQTPSHQVTQMGQEVILRCVPISNHLYFYWYRQILGQKVEFLVSFYNNEISEKSEIFDDQFSVERPDGSNFTLKIRSTKLEDSAMYFCASSGGLSTDTQYFGPGTRLTVL.

V usage is TRBV7-2 and J usage is TRBJ2-7; D is ambiguous. The V gene's germline CDR1 is SGHTA and CDR2 FQGNSA. The CDR3 loop spans 15 amino acids. V dropped 5 bases and J dropped 4 bases, with 18 bases sitting between them. The CDR3 DNA follows: TGTGCCAGCAGCCCCGCCTTTGAGCCTCCTTACGAGCAGTACTTC. Protein: CASSPAFEPPYEQYF.

V and J are TRBV7-3 and TRBJ2-7, with a possible D match to TRBD1 (5 bases). Looked up from germline, CDR1 is SGHTA and CDR2 is FQGTGA. V was pared by 5 bases and J by 5 bases, with 13 bases between. This CDR3 is built from 13 residues. The CDR3 DNA sequence: TGTGCCAGCAGCATCGCAGGGTCGGACGAGCAGTACTTC. Translating it yields CASSIAGSDEQYF.

The CDR3 reads CASSYQGADTEAFF. For the CDR3, the DNA is TGTGCCAGCAGTTACCAGGGGGCCGACACTGAAGCTTTCTTT. The rearrangement links TRBV6-2 or TRBV6-3 to TRBJ1-1; 8 bases fit TRBD1. Losses at the gene ends were 2 bases for V and 3 bases for J; bases not matched to a gene: 2. Germline V gives CDR1 MNHEY, CDR2 SVGEGT. CDR3 length: 14 amino acids.

CDR3 region: CAWGGTGSGELFF. The DNA of the CDR3 is TGTGCCTGGGGGGGAACAGGGTCCGGGGAGCTGTTTTTT. The chain links TRBV30 to TRBJ2-2; perhaps TRBD1 as D (6 bases). Trimming took 5 bases from V and 6 from J, leaving 13 bases between them. The V gene's germline CDR1 is GTSNPN and CDR2 SVGIG (reference sequence). The CDR3 spans 13 residues.

The chain carries TRBV28 and TRBJ1-2; weak D call: TRBD1 (6 bases). From germline, CDR1 is MDHEN and CDR2 SYDVKM. CDR3 length equals 16 residues. Trimming pared 6 bases from V and 8 bases from J, leaving 25 bases between. Written as DNA, the CDR3 is TGTGCCAGCAGCCCACCCCTAGCATTAGGGGGTAAAGGCTACACCTTC. Protein product: CASSPPLALGGKGYTF.